This is a list of T cell receptor beta chains from one sample in a study of blood T cell repertoires in COVID-19. Sequencing was performed with immunoSEQ multiplex PCR; in TCRdb, only in-frame clones are kept and a portion is missing. The sample comprises over 85,000 clones, roughly four fifths of which are singletons, and more than 9% rests with the top ten. Sequenced material: peripheral blood. The receptors were sampled from a man aged 40-49 years with active or convalescent COVID-19. Both conserved end residues are part of each CDR3. The D gene is left open where the match is weak. Expanded clones are given a class, and other clones once, few, many or no size at all.

j_call d_call v_call clone_size cdr3_nt cdr3_aa
TRBJ2-4 TRBD2 TRBV19 - TGTGCCAGCCGCCAAGGACTAGTTTCCATTCAGTACTTC CASRQGLVSIQYF
TRBJ2-2 - TRBV14 - TGTGCCAGCAGACGGGACACGAACACCGGGGAGCTGTTTTTT CASRRDTNTGELFF
TRBJ1-6 - TRBV4-3 - TGCGCCAGCAGCCCGGCGGGGGCCAATTCACCCCTCCACTTT CASSPAGANSPLHF
TRBJ2-7 - TRBV6-2/TRBV6-3 - TGTGCCAGCAGTTCCCGGGGGAGTACATACGAGCAGTACTTC CASSSRGSTYEQYF
TRBJ2-5 - TRBV25-1 - TGTGCCAGCAGTGAATTCCAGGGAGAGACCCAGTACTTC CASSEFQGETQYF
TRBJ2-1 TRBD2 TRBV5-1 - TGCGCCAGCAGCTTGGGGCTAGCGGTAGTCAATGAGCAGTTCTTC CASSLGLAVVNEQFF
TRBJ2-5 TRBD1 TRBV15 - TGTGCCACCAGCAGCGGGAGACAGGGGGCGGGTGAGACCCAGTACTTC CATSSGRQGAGETQYF
TRBJ2-3 TRBD2 TRBV24-1 - TGTGCCACCAGTGATCGGGGGGGGCCCACAGATACGCAGTATTTT CATSDRGGPTDTQYF
TRBJ2-7 TRBD2 TRBV6-2/TRBV6-3 - TGTGCCAGCAGTTCTCCACGGGGGGGAAGCTCCTACGAGCAGTACTTC CASSSPRGGSSYEQYF
TRBJ2-2 - TRBV10-2 - TGCGCCAGCAGTGAAGTAACGGGCACCGGGGAGCTGTTTTTT CASSEVTGTGELFF
TRBJ2-5 - TRBV28 - TGTGCCAGCAGTTCAGCGGTGGAGACCCAGTACTTC CASSSAVETQYF
TRBJ2-2 - TRBV27 - TGTGCCAGCCGAATCAGTGGGAGCACCGGGGAGCTGTTTTTT CASRISGSTGELFF
TRBJ1-5 - TRBV21-1 - TGTGCCAGCAGCCCCACGGACAGCGGCAATCAGCCCCAGCATTTT CASSPTDSGNQPQHF
TRBJ1-5 - TRBV19 - TGTGCCAGTACCTCGGGGAATCAGCCCCAGCATTTT CASTSGNQPQHF
TRBJ1-2 - TRBV5-6 - TGTGCCAGCAGCTTGGTTCAGGATGGCTACACCTTC CASSLVQDGYTF
TRBJ2-3 - TRBV7-9 - TGTGCCAGCAGCTTAGTGGGGGCGCGGGTAGTGGATACGCAGTATTTT CASSLVGARVVDTQYF
TRBJ1-3 - TRBV5-4 - TGTGCCAGCAGCTTGGACAAAGGGACAACCATATATTTT CASSLDKGTTIYF
TRBJ2-1 - TRBV4-2 - TGTGCCAGCAGCCAAGTTCGCTCCTACAATGAGCAGTTCTTC CASSQVRSYNEQFF
TRBJ1-1 - TRBV18 - TGTGCCAGCTCACCGGCGGGAGGTGGGACTGAAGCTTTCTTT CASSPAGGGTEAFF
TRBJ1-2 - TRBV5-4 - TGTGCCAGCAGCTTGGGGCTGGAGAGGGCAAACTATGGCTACACCTTC CASSLGLERANYGYTF
TRBJ1-5 TRBD1 TRBV6-5 - TGTGCCAGCAGTTCCGGGACAGATTATCGGCCCCAGCATTTT CASSSGTDYRPQHF
TRBJ2-5 TRBD2 TRBV9 - TGTGCCAGCAGCGTAGCGGGGGGGCAAGAGACCCAGTACTTC CASSVAGGQETQYF
TRBJ1-6 - TRBV25-1 - TGTGCCAGCAGTGGACCGGGGAATTCACCCCTCCACTTT CASSGPGNSPLHF
TRBJ1-6 - TRBV3-1/TRBV3-2 few TGTGCCAGCAGCCCCACGGTAACAGGGCTAATCTCACCCCTCCACTTT CASSPTVTGLISPLHF
TRBJ2-2 - TRBV6-5 - TGTGCCAGCAGTTACCAACTAGGAGGAGCCGGGGAGCTGTTTTTT CASSYQLGGAGELFF
TRBJ1-3 - TRBV7-9 - TGTGCCAGCAGCCGATCTCAGGGGCCCTCTGGAAACACCATATATTTT CASSRSQGPSGNTIYF
TRBJ1-2 TRBD1 TRBV29-1 once TGCAGCGCCGGACAGGACTATGGCTACACCTTC CSAGQDYGYTF
TRBJ2-3 - TRBV11-3 once TGTGCCAGCAGCTTAGGGTACGGAGATCACCGAGTCGCAGATACGCAGTATTTT CASSLGYGDHRVADTQYF
TRBJ2-2 - TRBV30 - TGTGCCTGGGGGGGCGGCGGGAACGGCGGGGAGCTGTTTTTT CAWGGGGNGGELFF
TRBJ1-1 - TRBV5-6 - TGTGCCAGCAGCTTGGGACGGGACACTGAAGCTTTCTTT CASSLGRDTEAFF
TRBJ2-7 - TRBV11-2 - TGTGCCAGCAGCCGGACATTCTCCTACGAGCAGTACTTC CASSRTFSYEQYF
TRBJ1-1 TRBD1 TRBV7-2 once TGTGCCAGCAGACCTTACAGGGGAGAGGGCACTGAAGCTTTCTTT CASRPYRGEGTEAFF
TRBJ1-2 - TRBV5-1 - TGCGCCAGCAGCCTCGACAGATATGGCTACACCTTC CASSLDRYGYTF
TRBJ1-2 - TRBV19 - TGTGCCAGTAGTATCCCCCCAGGCGGGAACTATGGCTACACCTTC CASSIPPGGNYGYTF
TRBJ1-2 TRBD1 TRBV6-5 once TGTGCCAGCAGTTATCTACAGGGGGGGAACTATGGCTACACCTTC CASSYLQGGNYGYTF